This is a list of T cell receptor beta chains from one sample in a study of cytomegalovirus exposure and HLA in healthy donors. Produced via immunoSEQ multiplex PCR; TCRdb's table is partial and in-frame only. The sample has some 84,000 clones; around 90% are singletons. The sample consisted of PBMCs. All receptors derive from a young man in good health and CMV-seronegative. Both conserved end residues are part of each CDR3. D genes are given only for firm matches. Where a row states a size, it is once, few, many or the class of an expanded clone; other rows omit it.

TRBD1	TRBV7-7	TRBJ2-7	.	CASSFSGTGTDEQYF	TGTGCTAGCAGCTTTTCCGGGACAGGGACTGACGAGCAGTACTTC
.	TRBV11-2	TRBJ2-1	.	CASSLDGSSYNEQFF	TGTGCCAGCAGCTTAGACGGGAGCTCCTACAATGAGCAGTTCTTC
TRBD1	TRBV5-1	TRBJ1-2	.	CASSLEGTGEDGYTF	TGCGCCAGCAGCTTGGAGGGGACAGGGGAGGATGGCTACACCTTC
.	TRBV6-6	TRBJ1-1	.	CASTYRTGDGNTEAFF	TGTGCCAGCACCTACAGGACCGGCGATGGGAACACTGAAGCTTTCTTT
.	TRBV5-1	TRBJ1-1	.	CASTEQGAVNTEAFF	TGCGCCAGCACCGAACAGGGAGCCGTGAACACTGAAGCTTTCTTT
.	TRBV7-2	TRBJ2-3	.	CASSLATTSTDTQYF	TGTGCCAGCAGCTTAGCCACTACTAGCACAGATACGCAGTATTTT
.	TRBV5-1	TRBJ1-2	.	CASSSLWPENYGYTF	TGCGCCAGCAGCTCCTTGTGGCCCGAAAACTATGGCTACACCTTC
.	TRBV4-1	TRBJ1-4	.	CASSQERHSINEKLFF	TGCGCCAGCAGCCAAGAACGTCACAGTATTAATGAAAAACTGTTTTTT
TRBD1	TRBV9	TRBJ2-3	once	CASSVGPGQGVTDTQYF	TGTGCCAGCAGCGTAGGGCCTGGACAGGGGGTAACAGATACGCAGTATTTT
.	TRBV6-6	TRBJ1-2	.	CASRTQAGVYGYTF	TGTGCCAGCAGAACACAGGCAGGGGTCTATGGCTACACCTTC
TRBD1	TRBV19	TRBJ1-5	few	CASSPDDRGVIQPQHF	TGTGCCAGTAGTCCGGACGACAGGGGGGTTATTCAGCCCCAGCATTTT
.	TRBV6-4	TRBJ1-2	.	CASSDSEAEGIGYGYTF	TGTGCCAGCAGTGACTCAGAGGCCGAGGGAATAGGATATGGCTACACCTTC
.	TRBV10-1	TRBJ1-1	.	CASRGDTEAFF	TGCGCCAGCAGAGGAGATACTGAAGCTTTCTTT
TRBD2	TRBV7-2	TRBJ2-7	.	CASSRSGGYEQYF	TGTGCCAGCAGCAGGTCGGGGGGCTACGAGCAGTACTTC
TRBD1	TRBV4-2	TRBJ1-1	once	CASRQSDRVNEAFF	TGTGCCAGCAGGCAGTCTGACAGGGTAAATGAAGCTTTCTTT
.	TRBV10-3	TRBJ1-1	.	CAISSAPGQGQAEAFF	TGTGCCATCAGTTCCGCCCCGGGCCAGGGGCAGGCTGAAGCTTTCTTT
TRBD2	TRBV6-1	TRBJ2-7	.	CASSETSGGPHEQYF	TGTGCCAGCAGTGAAACGTCGGGAGGGCCCCACGAGCAGTACTTC
.	TRBV6-5	TRBJ1-5	.	CASADWSNQPQHF	TGTGCCAGCGCGGACTGGAGCAATCAGCCCCAGCATTTT
TRBD1	TRBV7-8	TRBJ1-5	.	CASSLEGGTGNQPQHF	TGTGCCAGCAGCTTAGAGGGGGGGACAGGGAATCAGCCCCAGCATTTT
TRBD2	TRBV27	TRBJ2-3	once	CASSLSPPLAGGSDTQYF	TGTGCCAGCAGTTTATCACCTCCACTAGCGGGGGGATCGGATACGCAGTATTTT
TRBD2	TRBV25-1	TRBJ2-1	.	CASSESGSGGNEQFF	TGTGCCAGCAGTGAATCGGGTAGCGGGGGCAATGAGCAGTTCTTC
TRBD2	TRBV9	TRBJ2-2	.	CASSEQAGGPAGIGELFF	TGTGCCAGCAGCGAACAGGCGGGAGGGCCAGCGGGTATCGGGGAGCTGTTTTTT